Shown below are 9 T cell receptor beta chains from a single sample sequenced in a study of blood T cell repertoires in COVID-19. The assay was immunoSEQ multiplex PCR, and TCRdb's table has in-frame clones only and misses some. The data contain 250,000 or so clones, around nine tenths of them singletons. Sequencing was carried out using peripheral blood. The receptors stem from a man in his forties with active or convalescent COVID-19.

The chain carries TRBV3-1 (or the pseudogene TRBV3-2) and TRBJ1-4; 8 nucleotides agree with TRBD1. Per the germline V gene, CDR1 is LGHDT and CDR2 is YNNKEL (reference sequence). Unmatched junction bases numbered 6, after V lost 5 bases and J lost 4 bases. This CDR3 has 15 residues. CDR3 region: CASSTRTGNNEKLFF. DNA of the CDR3: TGTGCCAGCAGCACCCGGACAGGGAATAATGAAAAACTGTTTTTT.

The chain has TRBV19 and TRBJ2-1, with 13 nucleotides matching TRBD2. Germline CDR1 and CDR2: LNHDA and SQIVND (reference sequence). Trimming removed 10 bases from V and 7 bases from J; junction bases left unmatched: 1. The CDR3 loop spans 12 amino acids. The CDR3 loop reads CATGLAGNEQFF. Written as DNA, the CDR3 is TGTGCCACGGGACTAGCGGGAAATGAGCAGTTCTTC.

The chain combines TRBV9 with TRBJ1-1; D perhaps matches TRBD1 (5 bases). The germline CDR1 and CDR2 sequences are SGDLS and YYNGEE. The CDR3 covers 16 residues. The V and J ends lost 0 bases and 0 bases respectively, with 12 bases between them. The CDR3, as DNA: TGTGCCAGCAGCGTAGCTACGGGACTGATGAACACTGAAGCTTTCTTT. Translated, it gives CASSVATGLMNTEAFF.

The chain recombines TRBV5-1 with TRBJ2-1; possibly TRBD2 for D (6 bases). CDR1 and CDR2 (germline): SGHRS, YFSETQ. V lost 3 bases and J 4 bases, leaving 14 bases between the germline ends. The CDR3 runs to 15 residues. CDR3 DNA sequence: TGCGCCAGCAGCTCACCCCGGGACTTATACAATGAGCAGTTCTTC. Amino acids: CASSSPRDLYNEQFF.

This chain connects TRBV15 to TRBJ2-1; maybe TRBD1 (5 bases). The CDR3 totals 15 residues. Deletions cut 2 bases from V and 5 bases from J, with 13 bases between. Germline-derived CDR1 and CDR2 are LNHNV and YYDKDF (reference sequence). CDR3 bases: TGTGCCACCAGCAGAACGGGCCAGGGTGACAATGAGCAGTTCTTC. This translates into CATSRTGQGDNEQFF.

The genes are TRBV5-6 and TRBJ1-2; D perhaps matches TRBD1 (5 bases). The CDR3 sequence is 14 residues long. CDR1 is SGHDT, CDR2 YYEEEE, per germline. V was pared by 3 bases and J by 3 bases, with 12 bases between. CDR3 coding DNA: TGTGCCAGCAGCTCGGGACTTCTGGACTATGGCTACACCTTC. It yields the protein CASSSGLLDYGYTF.

The V call is TRBV28, the J call TRBJ2-3, with D maybe TRBD1 (5 bases). V gave up 3 bases and J gave up 3 bases, with 10 bases separating them. Germline lookup yields CDR1 MDHEN and CDR2 SYDVKM. The CDR3 totals 14 residues. For the CDR3, the DNA is TGTGCCAGCAGTTTGGCCCAGGGAACAGATACGCAGTATTTT. Protein: CASSLAQGTDTQYF.

The chain couples TRBV2 to TRBJ2-3, with TRBD2 matching over 10 bases. CDR3 length: 17 amino acids. V lost 1 base to trimming and J lost 3 bases; unmatched junction nucleotides: 7. The germline V gene encodes CDR1 SNHLY and CDR2 FYNNEI. DNA of the CDR3: TGTGCCAGCAGTGAAGGGGGAGCGGGAGGGCAGACAGATACGCAGTATTTT. Amino acid sequence: CASSEGGAGGQTDTQYF.

J is TRBJ1-2 and V is TRBV6-2 or TRBV6-3; no firm D call. From germline, CDR1 is MNHEY and CDR2 SVGEGT. CDR3 length: 12 amino acids. V gave up 4 bases and J gave up 4 bases, with 7 bases separating them. CDR3 residues: CASSSGIYGYTF. Here the CDR3 DNA reads TGTGCCAGCAGTTCGGGAATCTATGGCTACACCTTC.